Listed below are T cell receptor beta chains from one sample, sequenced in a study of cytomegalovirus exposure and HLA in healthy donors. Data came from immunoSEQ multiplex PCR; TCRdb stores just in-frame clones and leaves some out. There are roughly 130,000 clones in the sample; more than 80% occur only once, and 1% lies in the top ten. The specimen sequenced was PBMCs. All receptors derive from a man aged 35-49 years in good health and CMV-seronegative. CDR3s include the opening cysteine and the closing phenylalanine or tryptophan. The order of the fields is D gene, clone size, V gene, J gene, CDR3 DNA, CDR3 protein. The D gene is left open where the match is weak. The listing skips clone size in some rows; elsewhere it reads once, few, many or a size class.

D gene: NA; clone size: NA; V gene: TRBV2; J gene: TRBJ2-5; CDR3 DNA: TGTGCCAGCAGCCTCGGGGAGCTCGCTACCCAGTACTTC; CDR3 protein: CASSLGELATQYF
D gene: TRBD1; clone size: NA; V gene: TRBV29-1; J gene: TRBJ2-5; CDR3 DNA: TGCAGCGTAATAACAGGGGGCCAAGAGACCCAGTACTTC; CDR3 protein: CSVITGGQETQYF
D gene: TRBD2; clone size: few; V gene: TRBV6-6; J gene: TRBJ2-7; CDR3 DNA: TGTGCCAGCAGTCAGACTAGCACCTACGAGCAGTACTTC; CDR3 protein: CASSQTSTYEQYF
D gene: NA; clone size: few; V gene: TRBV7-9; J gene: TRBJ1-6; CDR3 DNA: TGTGCCAGCAGCTCCAGACGCGGTCCGGATTCACCCCTCCACTTT; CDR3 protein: CASSSRRGPDSPLHF
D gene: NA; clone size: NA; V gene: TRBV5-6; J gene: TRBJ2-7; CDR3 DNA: TGTGCCAGCAGCTTGGGACAGAGCTCCTACGAGCAGTACTTC; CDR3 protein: CASSLGQSSYEQYF
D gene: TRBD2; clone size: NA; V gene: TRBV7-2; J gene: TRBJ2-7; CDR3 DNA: TGTGCCAGCAGCTTACCTCATTCAGCGGGAGGGGACGAGCAGTACTTC; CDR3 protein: CASSLPHSAGGDEQYF
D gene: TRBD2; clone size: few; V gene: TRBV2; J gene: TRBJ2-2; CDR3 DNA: TGTGCCACCGGTTCGAGTCTAGCGGGAGGCCCTGGCACCGGGGAGCTGTTTTTT; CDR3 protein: CATGSSLAGGPGTGELFF
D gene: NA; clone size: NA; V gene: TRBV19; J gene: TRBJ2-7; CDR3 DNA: TGTGCCAGTAGCATAGGGCAGGGGATCTCCTACGAGCAGTACTTC; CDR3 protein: CASSIGQGISYEQYF
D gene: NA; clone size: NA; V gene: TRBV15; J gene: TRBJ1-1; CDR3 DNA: TGTGCCACCAGCAGACAGGGGACCGAAGCTTTCTTT; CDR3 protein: CATSRQGTEAFF
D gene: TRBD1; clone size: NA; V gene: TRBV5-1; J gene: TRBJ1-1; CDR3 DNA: TGCGCCAGCAGCGGCGACAGGGGCTATGAAGCTTTCTTT; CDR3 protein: CASSGDRGYEAFF
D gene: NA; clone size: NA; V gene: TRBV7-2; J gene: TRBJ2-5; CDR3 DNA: TGTGCCAGCAGCTTATCCACGCTAGCTCCGAAGACCCAGTACTTC; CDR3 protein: CASSLSTLAPKTQYF
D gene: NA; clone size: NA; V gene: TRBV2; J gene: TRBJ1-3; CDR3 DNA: TGTGCCAGCAGGGCGACAGCCTCTGGAAACACCATATATTTT; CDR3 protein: CASRATASGNTIYF
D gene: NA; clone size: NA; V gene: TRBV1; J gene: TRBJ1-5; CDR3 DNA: TGCACCAGCAGCCGGGGTACGGTTGTAGGAGACAGGGATGGATGGCCCCAGCATTTT; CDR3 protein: CTSSRGTVVGDRDGWPQHF
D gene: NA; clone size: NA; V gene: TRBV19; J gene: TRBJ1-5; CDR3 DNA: TGTGCCAGCGATTTCGGACAGCCGCTCCCTACTCAGCCCCAGCATTTT; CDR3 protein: CASDFGQPLPTQPQHF
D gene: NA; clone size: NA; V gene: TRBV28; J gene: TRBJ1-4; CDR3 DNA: TGTGCCAGCGCTACTCGGGGCAGGGGAAATGAAAAACTGTTTTTT; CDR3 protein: CASATRGRGNEKLFF
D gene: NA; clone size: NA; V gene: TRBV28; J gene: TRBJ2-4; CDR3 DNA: TGTGCCAGCAGTGCCCCCGCGGAAGCCAAAAACATTCAGTACTTC; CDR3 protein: CASSAPAEAKNIQYF
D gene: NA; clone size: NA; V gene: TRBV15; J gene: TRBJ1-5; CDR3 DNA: TGTGCCACCAGCAGAGATAAGGGGTACGGTCAGCCCCAGCATTTT; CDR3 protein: CATSRDKGYGQPQHF
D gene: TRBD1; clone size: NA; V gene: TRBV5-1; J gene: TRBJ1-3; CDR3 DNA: TGCGCCAGCAGCTGGGACAGGAGTCTTGGAAACACCATATATTTT; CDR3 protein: CASSWDRSLGNTIYF
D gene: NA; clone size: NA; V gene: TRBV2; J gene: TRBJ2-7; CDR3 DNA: TGTGCCAGCAGCCCCAGACAGGACTACGAGCAGTACTTC; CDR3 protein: CASSPRQDYEQYF
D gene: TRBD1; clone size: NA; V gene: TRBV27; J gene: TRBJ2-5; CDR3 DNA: TGTGCCAGCAGTTTATGGGACAGTCAAGAGACCCAGTACTTC; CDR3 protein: CASSLWDSQETQYF
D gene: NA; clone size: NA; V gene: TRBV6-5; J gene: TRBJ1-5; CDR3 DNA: TGTGCCAGCAGTTACATCCAGGGCAATCAGCCCCAGCATTTT; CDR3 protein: CASSYIQGNQPQHF
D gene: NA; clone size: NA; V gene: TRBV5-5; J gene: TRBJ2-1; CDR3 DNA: TGTGCCAGCAGCCTATACAATGAGCAGTTCTTC; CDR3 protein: CASSLYNEQFF
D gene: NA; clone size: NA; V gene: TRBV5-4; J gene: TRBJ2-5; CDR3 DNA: TGTGCCAGCAGCTTGGGGAGGCAAGAGACCCAGTACTTC; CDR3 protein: CASSLGRQETQYF
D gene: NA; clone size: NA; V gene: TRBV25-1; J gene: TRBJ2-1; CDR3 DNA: TGTGCCAGCAGTGAATTGGACACCTACAATGAGCAGTTCTTC; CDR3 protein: CASSELDTYNEQFF
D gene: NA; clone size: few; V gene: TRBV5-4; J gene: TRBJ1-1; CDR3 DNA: TGTGCCAGCAGCGTTAAACAGGGTAACACTGAAGCTTTCTTT; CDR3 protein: CASSVKQGNTEAFF
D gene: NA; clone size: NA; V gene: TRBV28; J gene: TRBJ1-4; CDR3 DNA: TGTGCCAGCAGTCCCTGGGGGGGGAGTGAAAAACTGTTTTTT; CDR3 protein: CASSPWGGSEKLFF
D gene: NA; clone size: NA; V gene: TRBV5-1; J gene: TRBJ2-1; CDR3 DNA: TGCGCCAGCAGAAGGGGGGGCATTCTTACAACGAATGAGCAGTTCTTC; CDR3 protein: CASRRGGILTTNEQFF
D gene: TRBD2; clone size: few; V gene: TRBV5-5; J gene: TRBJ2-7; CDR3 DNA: TGTGCCAGCAGCTTGGTCGGAGCGGGAGTTCTCTACGAGCAGTACTTC; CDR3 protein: CASSLVGAGVLYEQYF
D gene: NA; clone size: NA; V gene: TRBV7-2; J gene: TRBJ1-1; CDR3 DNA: TGTGCCAGCAGCTTAGTTACAGGGCAGGAAGCTTTCTTT; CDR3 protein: CASSLVTGQEAFF
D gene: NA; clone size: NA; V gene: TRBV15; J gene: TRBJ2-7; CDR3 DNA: TGTGCCACCAGCAGGCGGGACGGACTCTCCTACGAGCAGTACTTC; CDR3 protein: CATSRRDGLSYEQYF
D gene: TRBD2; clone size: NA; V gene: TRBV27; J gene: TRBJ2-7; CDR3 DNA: TGTGCCAGCAGCAAACCGGGACTAGCGGTCTACGAGCAGTACTTC; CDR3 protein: CASSKPGLAVYEQYF